This TCR beta chain was documented in a study of cytomegalovirus exposure and HLA in healthy donors. Study conclusions and caveats: Several top significant clusters appeared, in a later analysis, to be linked to common viral pathogens. Researchers left out some V segments, among them TRBV6-2 and TRBV6-3, as indistinguishable. The HLA-A and HLA-B alleles of most subjects were reportedly predicted accurately from TCR beta sequences.

Germline CDR1 is MNHEY and CDR2 is SMNVEV (reference sequence). The CDR3 spans 15 residues. Trimming cost V 6 bases and J 2 bases, with 14 bases left between them. The PCR had 60 Vbeta and 13 Jbeta primers. TCRdb keeps only in-frame clones here, not all; method: immunoSEQ multiplex PCR. The sample holds 150,000 to 200,000 clones, 75% to 90% seen once. About this clone: Its antigen is currently unknown. The same CDR3 arises from other DNA sequences in this sample as well.

The chain links TRBV27 to TRBJ1-5, with D perhaps matching TRBD1 (5 bases). This sequence originates from a girl between 2 and 10 years old in good health and CMV-seropositive. Sequencing was carried out using PBMCs. CDR3 DNA: TGTGCCAGCAGCCGCGAAGGGGTGGGCAATCAGCCCCAGCATTTT. Its translation: CASSREGVGNQPQHF.